The subject of this entry is one T cell receptor (beta chain). The record originates from a study of blood T cell repertoires in COVID-19. At the level of the study: PBMCs, B-cell-depleted T cells, or T cells provided the cDNA or gDNA that made up the material.

Germline assignment: CDR1 MGHRA and CDR2 YSYEKL. The CDR3 totals 15 residues. V gave up 4 bases and J gave up 4 bases, with 14 bases separating them. Per the original data handling: The authors estimated nucleated cell counts from reference gene primer amplification. Libraries were prepared by immunoSEQ multiplex PCR; TCRdb keeps only in-frame clonotypes and omits some of them. V and J calls and clone size follow that table, whereas D and trimming were derived from the DNA. The sample yields around 280,000 clones, about nine tenths seen once. Those who participated ranged in age from about 18 to 89 years and resided in under 25 US areas. Symptom resolution, clearance, or two negative PCRs marked the recovered donors of Cohort 3.

Sequences were obtained from PBMCs or T cells enriched from blood (not recorded which). The TCR sequence derives from a woman aged 40 to 55 who had recovered from COVID-19. This sequence joins TRBV4-1 and TRBJ2-1, with D possibly TRBD1 on 6 matching bases. CDR3 loop: CASSPSRDTYNEQFF. In nucleotides, the CDR3 is TGCGCCAGCAGCCCGTCCCGGGACACTTACAATGAGCAGTTCTTC.